This T cell receptor beta chain derives from a study of T cells in tumors after PD-1 blockade. Study in general: Treatment was either pembrolizumab 200 mg every 3 weeks or cemiplimab 350 mg every 2 weeks. Regarding the study as a whole: Some novel exhausted tumor clones appeared in pre-treatment blood, suggesting peripheral recruitment.

Per the germline V gene, CDR1 is GTSNPN and CDR2 is SVGIG (reference sequence). The CDR3 extends over 13 amino acids. Trimming took off 2 bases at V and 4 bases at J, with 11 bases between the two ends. This table comes from immunoSEQ multiplex PCR, and its TCRdb copy is limited to in-frame clones, with some not included. The repertoire consists of 60,000 to 70,000 clones, with under 80% occurring once and the leading ten covering 4.7%. This clone turned up a few times. Its specificity is not known. The sequenced sample was PBMCs, obtained after anti-PD-1 treatment. The V gene is TRBV30, the J gene TRBJ1-2; no firm D call. This TCR was sampled from a human donor with basal cell carcinoma. The CDR3 DNA sequence: TGTGCCTGGAGTAGTGGCGGTCCCTATGGCTACACCTTC. It translates to CAWSSGGPYGYTF.